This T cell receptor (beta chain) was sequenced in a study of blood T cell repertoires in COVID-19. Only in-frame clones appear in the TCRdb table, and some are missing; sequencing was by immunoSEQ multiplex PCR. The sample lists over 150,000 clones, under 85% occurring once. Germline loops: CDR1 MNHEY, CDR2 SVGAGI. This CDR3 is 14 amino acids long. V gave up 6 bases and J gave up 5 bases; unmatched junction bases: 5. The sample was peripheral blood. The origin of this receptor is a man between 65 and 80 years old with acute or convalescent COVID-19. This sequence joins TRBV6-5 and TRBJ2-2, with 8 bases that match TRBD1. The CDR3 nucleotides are TGTGCCAGCAGGCGGCAGGGGGCAACCGGGGAGCTGTTTTTT. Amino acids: CASRRQGATGELFF.